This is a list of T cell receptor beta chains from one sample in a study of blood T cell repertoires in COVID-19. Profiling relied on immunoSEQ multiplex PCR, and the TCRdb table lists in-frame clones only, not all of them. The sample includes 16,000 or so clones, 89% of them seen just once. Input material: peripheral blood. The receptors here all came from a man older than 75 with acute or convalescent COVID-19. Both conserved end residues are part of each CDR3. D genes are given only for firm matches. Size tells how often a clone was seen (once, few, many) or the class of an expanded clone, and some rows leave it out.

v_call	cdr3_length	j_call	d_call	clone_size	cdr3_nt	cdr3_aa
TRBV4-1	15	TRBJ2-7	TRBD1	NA	TGCGCCAGCAGCCAAGAGGGACAGGGTATCTACGAGCAGTACTTC	CASSQEGQGIYEQYF
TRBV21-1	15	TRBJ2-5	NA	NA	TGTGCCAGCAGCAAAGACCGAGACAGGGATGAGACCCAGTACTTC	CASSKDRDRDETQYF
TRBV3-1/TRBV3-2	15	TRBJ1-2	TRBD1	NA	TGTGCCAGCAGCCGGGGGACAGGGAGTAGCTATGGCTACACCTTC	CASSRGTGSSYGYTF
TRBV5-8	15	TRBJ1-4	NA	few	TGTGCCAGCAGCTTGTCGCTAGCGACTAATGAAAAACTGTTTTTT	CASSLSLATNEKLFF
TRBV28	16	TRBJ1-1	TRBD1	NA	TGTGCCAGCAGTCCCTCCGGGACAGGGGGAAGGACTGAAGCTTTCTTT	CASSPSGTGGRTEAFF
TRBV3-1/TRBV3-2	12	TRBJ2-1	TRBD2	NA	TGTGCCAGCAGCCTAGCGGGACGGGAGCAGTTCTTC	CASSLAGREQFF
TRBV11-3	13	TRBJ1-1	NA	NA	TGTGCCAGCAGCTTTATAGGGGGCACTGAAGCTTTCTTT	CASSFIGGTEAFF
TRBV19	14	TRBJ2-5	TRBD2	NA	TGTGCCAGTCGGACTAGCGGGAAACAAGAGACCCAGTACTTC	CASRTSGKQETQYF
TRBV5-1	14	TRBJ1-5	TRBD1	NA	TGCGCCAGCAGCTTGACTGGACAGGGCCAGCCCCAGCATTTT	CASSLTGQGQPQHF
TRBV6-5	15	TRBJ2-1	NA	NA	TGTGCCACCTCAACTGGGCTAAGCGGTTACAATGAGCAGTTCTTC	CATSTGLSGYNEQFF
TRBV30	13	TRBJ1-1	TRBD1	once	TGTGCCTGGAATCGACAGGGGGGCACTGAAGCTTTCTTT	CAWNRQGGTEAFF
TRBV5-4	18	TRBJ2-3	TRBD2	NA	TGTGCCAGCAGCTTGGGGGGGGCTAGCGGGAGATACACAGATACGCAGTATTTT	CASSLGGASGRYTDTQYF
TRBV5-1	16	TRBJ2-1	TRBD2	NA	TGCGCCAGCAGCTCATACGGGGGGGCCAACAGTCTTGAGCAGTTCTTC	CASSSYGGANSLEQFF
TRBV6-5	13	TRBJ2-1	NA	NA	TGTGCCAGCAGGGACAGTTCCTACAATGAGCAGTTCTTC	CASRDSSYNEQFF
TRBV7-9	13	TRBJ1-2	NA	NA	TGTGCCAGCAGCTTAGAAGGGGATCTAGGCTACACCTTC	CASSLEGDLGYTF
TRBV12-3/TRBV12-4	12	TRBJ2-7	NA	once	TGTGCCAGCAGTTTTGACAGCTACGAGCAGTACTTC	CASSFDSYEQYF
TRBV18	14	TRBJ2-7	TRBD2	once	TGTGCCAGCTCACCGTCGGGAGGCCCCTACGAGCAGTACTTC	CASSPSGGPYEQYF
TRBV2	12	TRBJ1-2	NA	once	TGTACGTCCAGGCCCTCGTTTTATGGCTACACCTTC	CTSRPSFYGYTF
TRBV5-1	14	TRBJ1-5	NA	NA	TGCGCCAGCAGCTTGGTTACAGGTGGGCAGCCCCAGCATTTT	CASSLVTGGQPQHF
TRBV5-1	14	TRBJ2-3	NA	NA	TGCGCCAGTAAACAACTACTCACCCAAGATACGCAGTATTTT	CASKQLLTQDTQYF
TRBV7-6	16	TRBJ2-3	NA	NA	TGTGCCAGCAGCTCCGGGGGGGGACAGCTCACAGATACGCAGTATTTT	CASSSGGGQLTDTQYF
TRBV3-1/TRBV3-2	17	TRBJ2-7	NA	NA	TGTGCCAGCAGCCAAGGTAGTCCGGGGAGTGGAGTTGACGAGCAGTACTTC	CASSQGSPGSGVDEQYF
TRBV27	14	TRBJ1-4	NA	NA	TGTGCCAGCAGTTTAGCAGGGGTAGGGGAAAAACTGTTTTTT	CASSLAGVGEKLFF
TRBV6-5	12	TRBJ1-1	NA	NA	TGTGCCAGCAGTTACTCGTCCTATGAAGCTTTCTTT	CASSYSSYEAFF
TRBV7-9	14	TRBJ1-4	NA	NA	TGTGCCAGCAGCCCCGGGGGTGGGGATGAAAAACTGTTTTTT	CASSPGGGDEKLFF
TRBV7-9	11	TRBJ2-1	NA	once	TGTGCCAGCACCCTAGACTTTGAGCAGTTCTTC	CASTLDFEQFF
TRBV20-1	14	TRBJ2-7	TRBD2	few	TGCAGTGCTAGTGGACTAGCGGATAACTACGAGCAGTACTTC	CSASGLADNYEQYF
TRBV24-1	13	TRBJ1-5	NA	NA	TGTGCCACCAGTGACTCACAGGCACAGCCCCAGCATTTT	CATSDSQAQPQHF
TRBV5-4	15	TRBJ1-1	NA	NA	TGTGCCAGCAGCCCTAGGACAGTAAGCAGCACTGAAGCTTTCTTT	CASSPRTVSSTEAFF
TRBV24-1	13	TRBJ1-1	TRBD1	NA	TGTGCCACCAGTGATCAGGGGGCTATTGGAGCTTTCTTT	CATSDQGAIGAFF
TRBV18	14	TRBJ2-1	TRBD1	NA	TGTGCCAGCTCAACTCGACAGGGGTACAATGAGCAGTTCTTC	CASSTRQGYNEQFF
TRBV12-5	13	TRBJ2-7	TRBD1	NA	TGTGCTTCATCGGGACAGGGAGTCTACGAGCAGTACTTC	CASSGQGVYEQYF
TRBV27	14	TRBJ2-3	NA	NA	TGTGCCAGCAGACAAGGACAGTACACAGATACGCAGTATTTT	CASRQGQYTDTQYF
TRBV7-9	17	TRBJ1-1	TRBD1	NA	TGTGCCAGCAGCCCGACCCCGGGACAGGGGATGGGGACTGAAGCTTTCTTT	CASSPTPGQGMGTEAFF
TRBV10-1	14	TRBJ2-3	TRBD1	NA	TGCGCCAGCAGTCTTGACAGGGGTACAGATACGCAGTATTTT	CASSLDRGTDTQYF
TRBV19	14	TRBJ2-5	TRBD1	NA	TGTGCCAGTAGTAACCGGACAGGGAGAGAGACCCAGTACTTC	CASSNRTGRETQYF
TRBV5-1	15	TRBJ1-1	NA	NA	TGCGCCAGCAAGATGACAGGAGTTGTGAACACTGAAGCTTTCTTT	CASKMTGVVNTEAFF
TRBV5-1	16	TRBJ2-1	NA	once	TGCGCCAGCAGCTTGGTTCCGGGGGTTGCCTACAATGAGCAGTTCTTC	CASSLVPGVAYNEQFF
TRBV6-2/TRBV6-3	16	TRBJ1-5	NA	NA	TGTGCCAGCAGTTACGCGACTGATTATAGCAATCAGCCCCAGCATTTT	CASSYATDYSNQPQHF
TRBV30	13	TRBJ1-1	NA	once	TGTGCCTGGAGTGTAAACAGGGAGTCTGAAGCTTTCTTT	CAWSVNRESEAFF
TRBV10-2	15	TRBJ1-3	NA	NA	TGCGCCAGCAGTGACAGGTCAAACTCTGGAAACACCATATATTTT	CASSDRSNSGNTIYF
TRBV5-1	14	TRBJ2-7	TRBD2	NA	TGCGCCAGCAGCCTTGAGAGCGGGATCGACGAGCAGTACTTC	CASSLESGIDEQYF
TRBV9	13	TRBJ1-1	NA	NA	TGTGCCAGCAGCCCACAGGTGAACACTGAAGCTTTCTTT	CASSPQVNTEAFF
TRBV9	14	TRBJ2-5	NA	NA	TGTGCCAGCAGCCGGGACCCAGGGGTAGAGACCCAGTACTTC	CASSRDPGVETQYF
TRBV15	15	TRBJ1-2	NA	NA	TGTGCCACCAGCAGGGGGTTGGGGGCCGACTATGGCTACACCTTC	CATSRGLGADYGYTF